One T cell receptor beta chain is described in this entry. This clone was recorded only once. Its antigen has not been determined. The sample holds no much larger clone one base away, and base qualities are not on file. Receptor amplification or capture employed the immunoSEQ multiplex PCR assay. This immuneACCESS table, as held by TCRdb, lists in-frame sequences with V and J called but not all clones. Of the missing ones, under half trace to an unresolved V gene in checked studies; the others have no known cause. This sample is represented by 90,000 to 100,000 clones; about 79% of them were singletons. Over 9.5% of the sample belongs to the ten largest clones. This entry is derived from a study of control samples from healthy donors and cancer patients (dated by TCRdb to about 2020). Spanning cysteine to phenylalanine, the CDR3 consists of 15 amino acids. Kept here is only the CDR3 DNA, which spans 45 bases and is read in frame from base 1. CDR1 and CDR2, looked up from the germline V gene, are SGHRS and YFSETQ. V and J are trimmed by 6 bases and 4 bases, and the gene matches miss 11 bases of the junction.

The chain is assembled from TRBV5-1 and TRBJ2-5; TRBD1 matches 8 bases in the middle. This TCR came from a woman aged 30 to 39 in good health. The specimen sequenced was blood. The DNA reads as follows: TGCGCCAGCAACCTATGGGGACAGGCCACAGAGACCCAGTACTTC. This is translated as CASNLWGQATETQYF.